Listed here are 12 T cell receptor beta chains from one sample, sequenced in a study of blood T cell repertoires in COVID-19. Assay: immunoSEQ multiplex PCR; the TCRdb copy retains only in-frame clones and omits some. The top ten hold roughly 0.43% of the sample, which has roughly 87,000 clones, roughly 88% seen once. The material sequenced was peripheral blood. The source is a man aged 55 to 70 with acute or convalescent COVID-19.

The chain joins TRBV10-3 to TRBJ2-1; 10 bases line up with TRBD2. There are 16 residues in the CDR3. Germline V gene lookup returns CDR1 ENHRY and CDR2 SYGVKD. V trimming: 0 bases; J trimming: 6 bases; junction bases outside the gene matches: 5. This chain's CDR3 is CAISESASGGLNEQFF. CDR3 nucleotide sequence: TGTGCCATCAGTGAGTCCGCTAGCGGGGGCCTCAATGAGCAGTTCTTC.

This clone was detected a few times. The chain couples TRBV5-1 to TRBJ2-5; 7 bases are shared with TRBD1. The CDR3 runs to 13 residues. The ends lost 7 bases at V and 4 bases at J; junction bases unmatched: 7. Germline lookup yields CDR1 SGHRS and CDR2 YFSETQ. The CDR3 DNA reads TGCGCCAGCCCCGACAGGGACGGAGAGACCCAGTACTTC. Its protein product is CASPDRDGETQYF.

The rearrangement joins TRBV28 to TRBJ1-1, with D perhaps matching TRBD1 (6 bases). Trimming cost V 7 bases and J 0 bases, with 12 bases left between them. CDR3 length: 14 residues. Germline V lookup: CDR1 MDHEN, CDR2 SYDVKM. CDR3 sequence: CASTGQGLNTEAFF. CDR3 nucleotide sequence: TGTGCCAGCACGGGGCAGGGGCTGAACACTGAAGCTTTCTTT.

The CDR3 DNA reads TGTCATTTTGTCGGCTATGGCTACACCTTC. The encoded protein is CHFVGYGYTF. The V and J genes are TRBV6-5 and TRBJ1-2, with unresolved D. The CDR3 consists of 10 residues. Germline V gives CDR1 MNHEY, CDR2 SVGAGI.

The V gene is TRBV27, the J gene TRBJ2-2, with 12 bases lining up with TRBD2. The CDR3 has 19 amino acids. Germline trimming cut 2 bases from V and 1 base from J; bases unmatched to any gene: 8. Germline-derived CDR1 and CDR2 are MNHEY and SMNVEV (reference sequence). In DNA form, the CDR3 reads TGTGCCAGCAGTTTACGAGTACTAGCGGGGGGAGTGAACACCGGGGAGCTGTTTTTT. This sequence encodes CASSLRVLAGGVNTGELFF.

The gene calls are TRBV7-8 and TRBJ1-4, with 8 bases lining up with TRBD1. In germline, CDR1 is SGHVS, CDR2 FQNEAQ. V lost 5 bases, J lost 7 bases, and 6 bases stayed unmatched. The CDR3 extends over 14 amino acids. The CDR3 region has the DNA TGTGCCAGCAGCGGGGGGACAGGTGGTGAAAAACTGTTTTTT. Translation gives CASSGGTGGEKLFF.

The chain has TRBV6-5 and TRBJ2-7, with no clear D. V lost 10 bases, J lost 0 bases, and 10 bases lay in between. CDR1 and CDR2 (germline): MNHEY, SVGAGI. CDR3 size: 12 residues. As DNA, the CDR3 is TGTGCCACCCGCGGAACCTCCTACGAGCAGTACTTC. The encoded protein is CATRGTSYEQYF.

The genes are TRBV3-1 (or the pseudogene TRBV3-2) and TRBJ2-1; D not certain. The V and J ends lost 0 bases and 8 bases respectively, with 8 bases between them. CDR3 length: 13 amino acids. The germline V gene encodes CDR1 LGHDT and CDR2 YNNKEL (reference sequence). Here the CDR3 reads CASSQDPGDEQFF. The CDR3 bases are TGTGCCAGCAGCCAAGATCCCGGAGATGAGCAGTTCTTC.

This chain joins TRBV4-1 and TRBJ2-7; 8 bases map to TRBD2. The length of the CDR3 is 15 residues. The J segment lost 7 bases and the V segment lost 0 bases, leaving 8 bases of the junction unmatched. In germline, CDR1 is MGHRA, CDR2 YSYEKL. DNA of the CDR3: TGCGCCAGCAGCCAAGATCCAGCGGGAGATCGGGAGCAGTACTTC. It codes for CASSQDPAGDREQYF.

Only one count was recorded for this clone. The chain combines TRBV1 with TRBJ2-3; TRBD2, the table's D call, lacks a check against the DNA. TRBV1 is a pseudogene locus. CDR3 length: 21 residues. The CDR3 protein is CTSSQATTGSGGAGDGDTQYF. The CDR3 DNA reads TGCACCAGCAGCCAAGCAACGACTGGTAGCGGGGGGGCCGGGGATGGAGATACGCAGTATTTT.

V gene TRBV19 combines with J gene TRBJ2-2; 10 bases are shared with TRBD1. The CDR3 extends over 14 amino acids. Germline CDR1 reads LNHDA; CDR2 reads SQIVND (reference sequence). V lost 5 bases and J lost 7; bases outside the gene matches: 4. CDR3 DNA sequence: TGTGCCAGTAGTCCGACAGGGGGCGTCGGGGAGCTGTTTTTT. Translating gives CASSPTGGVGELFF.

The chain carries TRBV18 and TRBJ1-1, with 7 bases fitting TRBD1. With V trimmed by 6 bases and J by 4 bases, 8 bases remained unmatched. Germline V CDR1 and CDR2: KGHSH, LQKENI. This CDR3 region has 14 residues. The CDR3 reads CASSPVTGSTEAFF. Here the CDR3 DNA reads TGTGCCAGCTCCCCAGTGACAGGGAGCACTGAAGCTTTCTTT.